These 20 T cell receptor beta chains came from one sample sequenced in a study of T-cell reconstitution after alpha-beta-depleted transplantation in children listed by TCRdb under 2016. This specimen's treatment or condition label, interpreted: allogeneic hematopoietic cell transplantation with graft depleted of TCRalphabeta T cells and CD19 B cells. Library preparation used PCR. TCRdb names Illumina HiSeq 2500 as the instrument used. TCR library preparation used molecular barcoding, with unique molecular identifiers applied to normalize quantification of the TCRbeta repertoire. TCRdb reprocessing: public reads trimmed at Q25 with fastp, clones called with MiXCR, in-frame beta chains kept. Rows with one shared CDR3 protein collapse into an entry with the most common genes and DNA. This sample comprises some 120,000 distinct CDR3 sequences, more than 20% of them detected only once. Together, the top ten hold roughly a tenth of the sample.

The specimen comprised PBMCs, mostly from graft donor cells, sampled 180 days after TCRalphabeta/CD19-depleted stem cell transplant. These receptors were taken from a male patient aged 2 to 10 who had a stem cell transplant for chronic granulomatous disease, so the T cells may come from the graft donor.

This clonotype was observed at least ten times. The chain has TRBV12-3 or TRBV12-4 and TRBJ2-3, with D uncertain. V gave up 3 bases and J gave up 0 bases, with 10 bases separating them. CDR3 length: 15 residues. The CDR3 DNA reads TGTGCCAGCAGTTTTTTCCTAGGAAGCACAGATACGCAGTATTTT. Encoded protein: CASSFFLGSTDTQYF.

This CDR3 is CAGTGPTEAFF. CDR3 sequence (DNA): TGTGCGGGGACAGGGCCAACTGAAGCTTTCTTT. The chain links TRBV7-9 to TRBJ1-1, with TRBD1 matching 9 bases. This CDR3 has 11 residues. Germline-derived CDR1 and CDR2 are SEHNR and FQNEAQ (reference sequence).

The V and J genes are TRBV12-3 or TRBV12-4 and TRBJ2-7; 11 bases align to TRBD1. The CDR3 consists of 14 residues. V lost 5 bases, J lost 4 bases, and 4 bases stayed unmatched. CDR3 residues: CASSKDRGQYEQYF. The CDR3 DNA sequence: TGTGCCAGCAGTAAGGACAGGGGGCAATACGAGCAGTACTTC.

This clonotype was counted ten times or more. This chain links TRBV7-8 with TRBJ2-3; maybe TRBD2 (6 bases). CDR3 length: 15 amino acids. Germline V gene data show CDR1 as SGHVS and CDR2 as FQNEAQ. With 5 bases removed from V and 1 base from J, the gap between germline ends came to 13 bases. The CDR3 sequence is CASSTGGGRTDTQYF. CDR3 coding DNA: TGTGCCAGCAGCACCGGGGGAGGCCGCACAGATACGCAGTATTTT.

The chain employs TRBV12-3 or TRBV12-4 and TRBJ2-2; 7 nucleotides agree with TRBD1. V shed 5 bases, J shed 4 bases, and the junction held 7 bases outside the gene matches. The CDR3 covers 15 residues. The CDR3 bases are TGTGCCAGCAGTCGACAGGGTGGAAGCACCGGGGAGCTGTTTTTT. Its translation: CASSRQGGSTGELFF.

This chain joins TRBV11-2 and TRBJ1-6; TRBD1 matches at 7 bases. V lost 0 bases to trimming and J lost 8 bases; unmatched junction nucleotides: 10. CDR3 length: 17 residues. Germline-derived CDR1 and CDR2 are SGHAT and FQNNGV. CDR3 DNA: TGTGCCAGCAGCTTAGATCTGAGACAGGGTATTCATTCACCCCTCCACTTT. Protein sequence: CASSLDLRQGIHSPLHF.

This chain's CDR3 is CSARVAKGGNRLTQYF. CDR3 coding DNA: TGCAGTGCTAGAGTAGCGAAAGGGGGCAATCGTTTGACGCAGTATTTT. The genes are TRBV20-1 and TRBJ2-3; 7 positions match TRBD1. Losses at the gene ends were 1 base for V and 9 bases for J; bases not matched to a gene: 16. Germline V lookup: CDR1 DFQATT, CDR2 SNEGSKA (reference sequence). The CDR3 consists of 16 residues.

The chain couples TRBV7-3 to TRBJ2-7; no firm D call. The V end lost 3 bases, the J end lost 7 bases, and 4 bases lay between the germline ends. Germline V gene lookup returns CDR1 SGHTA and CDR2 FQGTGA. There are 10 residues in the CDR3. The CDR3 nucleotides read TGTGCCAGCAGCTTGCATGAGCAGTACTTC. It specifies CASSLHEQYF.

This chain connects TRBV27 to TRBJ1-5, with D maybe TRBD1 (5 bases). This CDR3 region has 15 residues. Trimming pared 2 bases from V and 1 base from J, leaving 9 bases between. Looked up from germline, CDR1 is MNHEY and CDR2 is SMNVEV (reference sequence). CDR3 loop: CASSLRGWSNQPQHF. The CDR3 nucleotides are TGTGCCAGCAGTTTACGGGGGTGGAGCAATCAGCCCCAGCATTTT.

V and J are TRBV12-3 or TRBV12-4 and TRBJ2-3; a weak D match, TRBD1 (5 bases). Trimming cost V 6 bases and J 3 bases, with 16 bases left between them. The CDR3 contains 15 residues. The CDR3, as DNA: TGTGCCAGCAGAACCCAGACAGTGATGACAGATACGCAGTATTTT. As protein: CASRTQTVMTDTQYF.

This rearrangement joins TRBV4-2 to TRBJ2-3; D is perhaps TRBD1 or TRBD2 (6 bases each). Germline loops: CDR1 LGHNA, CDR2 YNFKEQ. This CDR3 is 16 amino acids long. The V and J ends lost 3 bases and 0 bases respectively, with 13 bases between them. This CDR3 is CASSHWGRESTDTQYF. CDR3 nucleotides: TGTGCCAGCAGCCACTGGGGGCGGGAAAGCACAGATACGCAGTATTTT.

The chain joins TRBV20-1 to TRBJ2-3, with TRBD2 as a possible D gene (5 bases). The V gene lost 3 bases and the J gene lost 2 bases, with 9 bases spanning the gap. This CDR3 region has 13 residues. The V gene's germline CDR1 is DFQATT and CDR2 SNEGSKA (reference sequence). In DNA form, the CDR3 reads TGCAGTGCTAGTTTGGGAGTCACAGATACGCAGTATTTT. It is translated as CSASLGVTDTQYF.

Ten or more counts support this clonotype. V gene TRBV20-1 combines with J gene TRBJ2-1, with 8 bases identical to TRBD1. Unmatched junction bases numbered 8, after V lost 6 bases and J lost 4 bases. Germline lookup yields CDR1 DFQATT and CDR2 SNEGSKA (reference sequence). This CDR3 spans 14 amino acids. In DNA form, the CDR3 reads TGCAGTGCCCCCGGGCAGGGGGCTTACAATGAGCAGTTCTTC. It encodes CSAPGQGAYNEQFF.

J is TRBJ2-1 and V is TRBV15, with D perhaps assigned TRBD1 or TRBD2 (5 bases each). Germline V CDR1 and CDR2: LNHNV, YYDKDF (reference sequence). This CDR3 comprises 15 residues. The V and J ends lost 3 bases and 6 bases respectively, with 15 bases between them. The CDR3 DNA reads TGTGCCACCAGCAGGACCCGGGGCCTCTTCAATGAGCAGTTCTTC. Encoded protein: CATSRTRGLFNEQFF.

This clonotype was seen more than once but under ten times. This chain uses TRBV20-1 with TRBJ2-7, with 8 nucleotides matching TRBD2. The CDR3 spans 15 residues. Trimming cost V 5 bases and J 1 base; bases outside gene matches: 10. Germline CDR1 is DFQATT and CDR2 is SNEGSKA (reference sequence). The CDR3 spells CSAHNPGLVSYEQYF. CDR3 DNA: TGCAGTGCTCATAATCCGGGACTAGTGTCCTACGAGCAGTACTTC.

The chain carries TRBV7-3 and TRBJ2-7, with D possibly matching TRBD2 (6 bases). Trimming pared 1 base from V and 6 bases from J, leaving 10 bases between. The CDR3 sequence is 13 residues long. Germline CDR1 SGHTA, CDR2 FQGTGA. As DNA, the CDR3 is TGTGCCAGCAGCTTAAGGACGCGGGGCGAGCAGTACTTC. It codes for CASSLRTRGEQYF.

V usage is TRBV20-1 and J usage is TRBJ2-3, with D maybe TRBD2 (5 bases). This CDR3 region has 14 residues. Germline values: CDR1 DFQATT, CDR2 SNEGSKA (reference sequence). Trimming pared 5 bases from V and 2 bases from J, leaving 14 bases between. The DNA of the CDR3 is TGCAGTGCTTACAGCGGCTACTCCACAGATACGCAGTATTTT. Its protein is CSAYSGYSTDTQYF.

In this sample, this clonotype turned up many times. The rearrangement links TRBV19 to TRBJ2-1; D gene ambiguous. The CDR3 totals 14 residues. The V and J ends lost 4 bases and 7 bases respectively, with 14 bases between them. In germline, CDR1 is LNHDA, CDR2 SQIVND (reference sequence). The CDR3 coding sequence is TGTGCCAGTAGTAGGGCGGACGTCAGGAATGAGCAGTTCTTC. Amino acids: CASSRADVRNEQFF.

CDR3 sequence: CSASLGASYNEQFF. The CDR3 DNA sequence: TGCAGTGCTTCACTCGGGGCTTCCTACAATGAGCAGTTCTTC. The chain is built from TRBV20-1 and TRBJ2-1; the D gene could be TRBD1 or TRBD2 (5 bases each). With 5 bases removed from V and 1 base from J, the gap between germline ends came to 12 bases. CDR1 and CDR2 from the germline V gene are DFQATT and SNEGSKA (reference sequence). CDR3 length: 14 amino acids.

This clonotype was picked up a small number of times. Here the CDR3 reads CASSLSGRAVYNEQFF. The CDR3 bases are TGTGCCAGCAGCCTGAGTGGGAGGGCCGTCTACAATGAGCAGTTCTTC. This chain joins TRBV5-4 and TRBJ2-1; TRBD2 aligns across 7 bases. This CDR3 region has 16 residues. The V and J ends lost 4 bases and 3 bases, in that order; junction bases with no gene match: 10. Germline V gene lookup returns CDR1 SGHNT and CDR2 YYREEE (reference sequence).